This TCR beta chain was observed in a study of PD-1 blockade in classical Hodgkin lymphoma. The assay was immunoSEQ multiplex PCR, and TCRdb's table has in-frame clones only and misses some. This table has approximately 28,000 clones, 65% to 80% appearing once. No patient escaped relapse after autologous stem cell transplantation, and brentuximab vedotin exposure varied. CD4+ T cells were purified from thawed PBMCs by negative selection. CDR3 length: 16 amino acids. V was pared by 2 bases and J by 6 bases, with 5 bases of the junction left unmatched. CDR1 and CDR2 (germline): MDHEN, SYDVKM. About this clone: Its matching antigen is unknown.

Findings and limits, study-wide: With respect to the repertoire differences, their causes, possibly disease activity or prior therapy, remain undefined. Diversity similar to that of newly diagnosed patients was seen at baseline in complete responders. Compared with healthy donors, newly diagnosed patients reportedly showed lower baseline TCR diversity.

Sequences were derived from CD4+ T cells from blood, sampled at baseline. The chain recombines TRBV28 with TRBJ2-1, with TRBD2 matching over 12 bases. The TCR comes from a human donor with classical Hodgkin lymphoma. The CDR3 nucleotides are TGTGCCAGCAGTTTACGTGCTAGCGGGGGGGCCAATGAGCAGTTCTTC. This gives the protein CASSLRASGGANEQFF.